The T cell receptor beta chain under discussion was sequenced for a study of blood T cell repertoires in COVID-19. Study as a whole: The cDNA or gDNA used as material had been derived from T cells, B-cell-depleted T cells, or PBMCs.

This CDR3 spans 15 amino acids. The ends were cut back, 1 base at V and 7 bases at J, with 13 bases in the middle. Germline CDR1 reads SGHTA; CDR2 reads FQGNSA. Profiled with immunoSEQ multiplex PCR; TCRdb holds only in-frame clones, not every one. The sample carries roughly 350,000 clones, about 90% recorded once. In regard to this clone: Different DNA sequences within this sample yield the same CDR3.

This rearrangement joins TRBV7-2 to TRBJ1-4; D is perhaps TRBD1 (6 bases). The sample was peripheral blood. The TCR was taken from a woman aged 25 to 39 with COVID-19, enrolled during active disease. CDR3 region: CASSLETGLGEKLFF. Written as DNA, the CDR3 is TGTGCCAGCAGCTTAGAAACAGGGTTAGGTGAAAAACTGTTTTTT.